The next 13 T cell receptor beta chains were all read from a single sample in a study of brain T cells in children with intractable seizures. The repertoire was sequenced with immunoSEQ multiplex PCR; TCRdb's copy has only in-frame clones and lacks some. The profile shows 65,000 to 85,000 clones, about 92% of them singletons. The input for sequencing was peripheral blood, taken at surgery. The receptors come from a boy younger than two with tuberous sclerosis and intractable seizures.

The CDR3 DNA reads as TGCGCCAGCAGCCAAGAAGTCGGGCTAGCGGGGGACAATGAGCAGTTCTTC. Protein: CASSQEVGLAGDNEQFF. The chain recombines TRBV4-1 with TRBJ2-1, with 10 bases aligning to TRBD2. Germline lookup yields CDR1 MGHRA and CDR2 YSYEKL. This CDR3 is built from 17 residues. V shed 0 bases, J shed 5 bases, and the junction held 7 bases outside the gene matches.

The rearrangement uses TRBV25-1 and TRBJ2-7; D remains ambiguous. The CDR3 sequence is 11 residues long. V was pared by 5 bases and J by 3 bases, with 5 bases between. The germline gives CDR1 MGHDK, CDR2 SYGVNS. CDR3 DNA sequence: TGTGCCAGCAGTTTAGACTACGAGCAGTACTTC. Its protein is CASSLDYEQYF.

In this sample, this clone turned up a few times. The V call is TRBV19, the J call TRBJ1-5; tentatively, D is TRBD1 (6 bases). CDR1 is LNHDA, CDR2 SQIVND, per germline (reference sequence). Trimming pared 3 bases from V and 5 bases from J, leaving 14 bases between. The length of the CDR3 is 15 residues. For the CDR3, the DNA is TGTGCCAGTAGTATCTCAAGGGGGGCGGATCAGCCCCAGCATTTT. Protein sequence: CASSISRGADQPQHF.

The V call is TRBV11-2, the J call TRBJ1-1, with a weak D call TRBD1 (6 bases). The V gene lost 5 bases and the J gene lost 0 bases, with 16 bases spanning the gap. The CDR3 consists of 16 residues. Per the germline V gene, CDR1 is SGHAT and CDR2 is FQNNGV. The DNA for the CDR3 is TGTGCCAGCAGCCCCGGGCGGGGGCCCCTGAACACTGAAGCTTTCTTT. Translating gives CASSPGRGPLNTEAFF.

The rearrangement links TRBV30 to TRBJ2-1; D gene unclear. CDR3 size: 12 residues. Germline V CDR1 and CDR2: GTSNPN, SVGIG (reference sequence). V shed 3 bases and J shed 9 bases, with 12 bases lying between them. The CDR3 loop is CAWSDDRSEQFF. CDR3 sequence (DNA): TGTGCCTGGAGCGACGATAGGAGTGAGCAGTTCTTC.

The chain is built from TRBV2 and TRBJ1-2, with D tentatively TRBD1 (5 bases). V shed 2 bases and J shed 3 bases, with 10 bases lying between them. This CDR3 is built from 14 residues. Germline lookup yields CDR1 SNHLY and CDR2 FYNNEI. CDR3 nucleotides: TGTGCCAGCAGTGAACGCAGGGCCCACTATGGCTACACCTTC. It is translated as CASSERRAHYGYTF.

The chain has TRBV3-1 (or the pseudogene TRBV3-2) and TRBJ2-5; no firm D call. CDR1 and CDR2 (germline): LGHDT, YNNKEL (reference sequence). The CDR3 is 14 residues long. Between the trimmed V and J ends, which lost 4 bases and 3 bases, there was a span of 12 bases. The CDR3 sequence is CASSRRPAKETQYF. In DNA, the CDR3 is TGTGCCAGCAGCCGGCGGCCGGCCAAAGAGACCCAGTACTTC.

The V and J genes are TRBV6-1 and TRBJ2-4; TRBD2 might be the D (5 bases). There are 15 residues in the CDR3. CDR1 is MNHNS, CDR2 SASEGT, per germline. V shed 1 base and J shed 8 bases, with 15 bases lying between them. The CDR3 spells CASSEVGRARDIQYF. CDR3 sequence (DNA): TGTGCCAGCAGTGAAGTCGGCCGGGCGCGGGACATTCAGTACTTC.

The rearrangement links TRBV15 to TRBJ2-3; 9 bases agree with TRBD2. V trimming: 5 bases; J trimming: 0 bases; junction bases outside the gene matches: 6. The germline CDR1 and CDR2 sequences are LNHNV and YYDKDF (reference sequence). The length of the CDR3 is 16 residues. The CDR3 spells CATSGRLAASTDTQYF. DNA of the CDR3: TGTGCCACCAGCGGGAGACTAGCGGCTAGCACAGATACGCAGTATTTT. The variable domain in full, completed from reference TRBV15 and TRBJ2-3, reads DAMVIQNPRYQVTQFGKPVTLSCSQTLNHNVMYWYQQKSSQAPKLLFHYYDKDFNNEADTPDNFQSRRPNTSFCFLDIRSPGLGDTAMYLCATSGRLAASTDTQYFGPGTRLTVL.

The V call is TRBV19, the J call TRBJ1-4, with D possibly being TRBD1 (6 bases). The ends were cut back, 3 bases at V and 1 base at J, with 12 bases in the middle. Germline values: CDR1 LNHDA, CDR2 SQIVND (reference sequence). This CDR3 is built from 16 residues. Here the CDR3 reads CASSMPGGLTNEKLFF. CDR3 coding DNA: TGTGCCAGTAGTATGCCGGGGGGGCTAACTAATGAAAAACTGTTTTTT.

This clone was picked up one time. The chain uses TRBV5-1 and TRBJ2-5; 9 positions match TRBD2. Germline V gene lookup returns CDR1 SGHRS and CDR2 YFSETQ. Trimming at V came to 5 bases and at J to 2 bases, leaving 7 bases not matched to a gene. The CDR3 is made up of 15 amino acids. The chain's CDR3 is CASSIQRGDQETQYF. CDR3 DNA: TGCGCCAGCAGTATCCAGCGGGGGGATCAAGAGACCCAGTACTTC.

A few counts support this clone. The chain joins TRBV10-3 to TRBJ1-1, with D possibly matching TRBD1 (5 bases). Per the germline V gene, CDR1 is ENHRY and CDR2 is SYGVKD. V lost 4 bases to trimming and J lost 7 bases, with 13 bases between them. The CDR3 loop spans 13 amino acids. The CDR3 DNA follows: TGTGCCATCAGTGGGACGGACACGCTTGAAGCTTTCTTT. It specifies CAISGTDTLEAFF.

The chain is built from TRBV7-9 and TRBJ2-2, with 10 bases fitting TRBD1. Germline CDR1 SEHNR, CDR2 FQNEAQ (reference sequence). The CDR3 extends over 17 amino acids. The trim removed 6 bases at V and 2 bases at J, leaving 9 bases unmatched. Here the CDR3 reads CASRPAGTGVNTGELFF. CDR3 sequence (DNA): TGTGCCAGCAGACCCGCCGGGACAGGGGTAAACACCGGGGAGCTGTTTTTT.